The 11 T cell receptor beta chains below all came from one sample that was sequenced in a study of regulatory T cells in long-lasting Graves disease. Construction of the TCR beta libraries employed iRepertoire HTBI primers in conjunction with Arm-PCR of CDR3 regions. TCRdb recomputed calls from the multiplex PCR reads with MiXCR, one row per CDR3 protein. The data hold about 470,000 distinct CDR3 sequences, with less than 25% observed a single time. Stated time point: persistent/refractory GD, antithyroid drugs over 5 years with positive TRAb. Preparation of the TCR library used RNA extracted from PBMCs. This sample comprised peripheral blood mononuclear cells (PBMCs), obtained when the disease was refractory, from a patient treated with antithyroid drugs. The receptor source for this set is a female donor with Graves disease.

V usage is TRBV19 and J usage is TRBJ1-2; D is unclear. Germline V lookup: CDR1 LNHDA, CDR2 SQIVND (reference sequence). This CDR3 has 14 amino acids. V was pared by 3 bases and J by 5 bases, with 13 bases between. The DNA of the CDR3 is TGTGCCAGTAGTATTGACGGACGGGGTTATGGCTACACCTTC. The encoded protein is CASSIDGRGYGYTF.

The chain uses TRBV2 and TRBJ2-5; unclear D gene. CDR3 length equals 14 residues. The germline gives CDR1 SNHLY, CDR2 FYNNEI. V lost 1 base and J lost 2, with 8 bases in between. In DNA, the CDR3 is TGTGCCAGCAGTGAAGGCAGGTATCAAGAGACCCAGTACTTC. Amino acids: CASSEGRYQETQYF.

This clonotype was observed a handful of times. CDR3: CASSGGTGEQYF. CDR3 DNA sequence: TGTGCCAGCAGTGGAGGGACGGGCGAGCAGTACTTC. This chain uses TRBV25-1 with TRBJ2-7; D is perhaps TRBD1 or TRBD2 (5 bases each). The V end was cut by 4 bases, the J end by 6 bases, with 10 bases between. Germline V gene data show CDR1 as MGHDK and CDR2 as SYGVNS. The CDR3 is 12 residues long.

This clonotype appeared many times. V usage is TRBV6-2 or TRBV6-3 and J usage is TRBJ2-5, with 9 positions matching TRBD2. J gave up 2 bases and V 2 bases, and 9 bases lay outside the gene matches. The CDR3 is made up of 17 amino acids. The germline gives CDR1 MNHEY, CDR2 SVGEGT. The CDR3 bases are TGTGCCAGCAGTTACCGACTAGCGGAGAAGTTACAAGAGACCCAGTACTTC. The encoded protein is CASSYRLAEKLQETQYF.

Note on this clonotype: A much larger clone sits a single nucleotide away, making a read error possible. The gene calls are TRBV29-1 and TRBJ1-2; D may be TRBD1 (5 bases). Germline V gives CDR1 SQVTM, CDR2 ANQGSEA. The CDR3 covers 13 residues. CDR3 in DNA: TGCAGCGTTGAAGATCGCAGGGAGGGTGGCCACACCTTC. This gives the protein CSVEDRREGGHTF.

The chain recombines TRBV11-2 with TRBJ2-5, with a possible D match to TRBD2 (5 bases). Germline V lookup: CDR1 SGHAT, CDR2 FQNNGV. Trimming left V 4 bases short and J 2 bases short, with 8 bases between. CDR3 length equals 13 residues. Here the CDR3 reads CASSSRAQETQYF. In nucleotides, the CDR3 is TGTGCCAGCAGCTCGAGGGCACAAGAGACCCAGTACTTC. Filled out from reference TRBV11-2 and TRBJ2-5, the complete variable domain reads EAGVAQSPRYKIIEKRQSVAFWCNPISGHATLYWYQQILGQGPKLLIQFQNNGVVDDSQLPKDRFSAERLKGVDSTLKIQPAKLEDSAVYLCASSSRAQETQYFGPGTRLLVL.

There are a few counts of this clonotype. The CDR3 nucleotides read TGTGCCAGCAGGTTACCCGGGACTAGCGGGAGCACCGGGGAGCTGTTTTTT. It encodes CASRLPGTSGSTGELFF. This rearrangement joins TRBV11-1 to TRBJ2-2, with 14 bases aligning to TRBD2. Germline lookup yields CDR1 SGHAT and CDR2 FQDESV (reference sequence). The CDR3 contains 17 residues. With 6 bases clipped from V and 4 bases from J, the junction kept 7 bases outside the gene matches.

This clonotype was recorded at least ten times. The rearrangement uses TRBV16 and TRBJ1-3, with 7 bases fitting TRBD1. V shed 4 bases and J 0 bases; nucleotides not matched to a gene: 3. Germline V gene sequence: CDR1 KGHSY, CDR2 FQNENV. CDR3 length: 15 residues. CDR3 nucleotides: TGTGCCAGCAGCCCCGGGACAGTCTCTGGAAACACCATATATTTT. It is translated as CASSPGTVSGNTIYF.

The genes are TRBV7-2 and TRBJ1-2, with 11 bases aligning to TRBD1. CDR1 is SGHTA and CDR2 is FQGNSA in the germline V gene. The CDR3 spans 15 residues. Trimming removed 3 bases from V and 7 bases from J; junction bases left unmatched: 7. CDR3 residues: CASSLDRGLSSGYTF. The CDR3 nucleotides read TGTGCCAGCAGCTTGGACAGGGGGCTTTCGTCTGGCTACACCTTC.

This clonotype came up many times. The rearrangement uses TRBV27 and TRBJ2-7, with 9 bases matching TRBD2. The CDR3 runs 15 residues. The germline CDR1 and CDR2 sequences are MNHEY and SMNVEV (reference sequence). The trim removed 0 bases at V and 7 bases at J, leaving 7 bases unmatched. CDR3 in amino acids: CASSLSSLAGREQYF. In nucleotides, the CDR3 is TGTGCCAGCAGTTTATCGTCGCTAGCGGGACGGGAGCAGTACTTC.

This clonotype showed up just a few times. In nucleotides, the CDR3 is TGTGCCAGCAGACGTAATAGCGGGAGGAGTCGGGAGACCCAGTACTTC. Translated: CASRRNSGRSRETQYF. The chain has TRBV7-2 and TRBJ2-5, with 10 bases matching TRBD2. CDR1 and CDR2 (germline): SGHTA, FQGNSA. J was trimmed by 5 bases and V by 6 bases; bases with no gene match: 12. This CDR3 region has 16 residues.